This T cell receptor (beta chain) emerged from a study of shared clonotypes between healthy human individuals. Regarding the study as a whole: Estimated richness values were generally larger in naive subsets than in memory subsets. The study drew on few donors, limiting represented genetic and exposure-history diversity.

The V gene lost 4 bases and the J gene lost 3 bases, with 9 bases spanning the gap. Per germline, CDR1 LGHNA and CDR2 YSLEER. There are 13 residues in the CDR3. To note about this clone: Its matching antigen is unknown.

In the naive CD8 group, cells lacked CD45RO and were positively selected for CCR7, so terminally differentiated effector memory CD45RA+ cells were left out. Researchers divided each subset's genomic DNA evenly across several immunoSEQ plates. Clones were sequenced by immunoSEQ multiplex PCR, and TCRdb holds only the in-frame ones, with some missing. The sample has 1.5 million to 2.5 million clones, about 95% seen once. The chain employs TRBV4-3 and TRBJ1-1; TRBD1 might be the D (5 bases). The sample consisted of naive CD8+ T cells sorted from blood. The sequence was collected from a man between 18 and 29 years old in good health. CDR3 bases: TGCGCCAGCAGCCCGCAGGGATACACTGAAGCTTTCTTT. Its translation is CASSPQGYTEAFF.